This is a list of T cell receptor beta chains from one sample in a study of blood T cell repertoires in COVID-19. Here immunoSEQ multiplex PCR was the method, and the copy in TCRdb shows in-frame clones only, minus some. The data hold around 180,000 clones, with roughly 91% observed a single time. Source material: peripheral blood. These receptor sequences come from a human donor in a cohort sampled during active COVID-19. Both conserved end residues are trimmed from each CDR3.

V: TRBV16
J: TRBJ1-3
CDR3: ASTTRQGGNTIY

V: TRBV5-1
J: TRBJ2-6
CDR3: ASSPNRGGGANVLT

V: TRBV5-4
J: TRBJ2-7
CDR3: ASSLGQGASYEQY

V: TRBV7-2
J: TRBJ1-2
CDR3: ASSVGQGTRNYGYT

V: TRBV6-2/TRBV6-3
J: TRBJ1-5
CDR3: ASSYKTGDPSKKSNQPQH

V: TRBV19
J: TRBJ2-3
CDR3: ASRSRRTAGDTQY

V: TRBV3-1/TRBV3-2
J: TRBJ2-7
CDR3: ASSDTGLAGAWEV

V: TRBV2
J: TRBJ2-1
CDR3: ASSPYNEQF

V: TRBV5-1
J: TRBJ1-1
CDR3: ASSMDSRGTEAF

V: TRBV6-2/TRBV6-3
J: TRBJ2-1
CDR3: ASSYSTTGLAVYNEQF

V: TRBV6-6
J: TRBJ2-7
CDR3: ASSPPGRNYEQY

V: TRBV19
J: TRBJ1-3
CDR3: ASSIEPVGTNTGNTIY

V: TRBV27
J: TRBJ1-2
CDR3: ASSFDSLANYGYT

V: TRBV20-1
J: TRBJ1-1
CDR3: SAERYTEAF

V: TRBV6-5
J: TRBJ2-5
CDR3: ASRTRETQY

V: TRBV3-1/TRBV3-2
J: TRBJ2-7
CDR3: ASSQVGTGYEQY

V: TRBV2
J: TRBJ1-1
CDR3: ASSGGTGRGNTEAF

V: TRBV3-1/TRBV3-2
J: TRBJ2-7
CDR3: ASSPTHTSGSYEQY

V: TRBV27
J: TRBJ2-7
CDR3: ASSPQAGGSGEQY

V: TRBV5-4
J: TRBJ2-5
CDR3: ASSSGLAGGNQETQY

V: TRBV19
J: TRBJ2-7
CDR3: ASSPSLAGVREQY

V: TRBV18
J: TRBJ2-1
CDR3: ASSPGLAGNEQF

V: TRBV2
J: TRBJ1-2
CDR3: ASSEGMGRWSGYT

V: TRBV7-2
J: TRBJ1-1
CDR3: ASSVGGGHTEAF

V: TRBV10-3
J: TRBJ1-5
CDR3: AISESEGGGDQPQH

V: TRBV9
J: TRBJ2-5
CDR3: ASSVGTSGSRRETQY

V: TRBV12-3/TRBV12-4
J: TRBJ2-7
CDR3: ASTDSSSYEQY

V: TRBV5-1
J: TRBJ2-1
CDR3: ASSRQAGEGNEQF

V: TRBV7-2
J: TRBJ1-6
CDR3: ASSQDRGRNSPLH

V: TRBV5-1
J: TRBJ1-2
CDR3: ASSLAWGQDYGYT

V: TRBV19
J: TRBJ2-5
CDR3: ASSIVGGMGETQY

V: TRBV5-1
J: TRBJ2-5
CDR3: ASSPDRVGQETQY

V: TRBV6-6
J: TRBJ2-1
CDR3: ASTNPLAGGYNEQF

V: TRBV5-5
J: TRBJ2-7
CDR3: ASSLTSGSEQY

V: TRBV4-3
J: TRBJ2-4
CDR3: ASSQDSAGESIQY

V: TRBV9
J: TRBJ1-1
CDR3: ASSEGQPLGNTEAF

V: TRBV6-5
J: TRBJ2-1
CDR3: ASTVGGKNEQF

V: TRBV9
J: TRBJ2-3
CDR3: ASSVGQGAGGDTQY

V: TRBV7-2
J: TRBJ1-4
CDR3: ASSLDGTGNEKLF

V: TRBV5-5
J: TRBJ2-5
CDR3: ASSFTPGETQY

V: TRBV5-5
J: TRBJ2-1
CDR3: ASSLGAGQNNNEQF

V: TRBV5-3
J: TRBJ1-2
CDR3: ARSSCVQRTGGHGYT

V: TRBV25-1
J: TRBJ2-7
CDR3: ASSFTGDTGEQY

V: TRBV9
J: TRBJ2-7
CDR3: ASSRDNSYEQY

V: TRBV19
J: TRBJ1-1
CDR3: ASDHRGNTEAF

V: TRBV5-1
J: TRBJ2-1
CDR3: ASSLSGATSYNEQF

V: TRBV30
J: TRBJ2-1
CDR3: AWSGGLVGAEQF

V: TRBV7-9
J: TRBJ1-4
CDR3: ASSGGINEKLF

V: TRBV12-3/TRBV12-4
J: TRBJ2-3
CDR3: ASRPSTTDTQY

V: TRBV13
J: TRBJ2-7
CDR3: ASAGLHREQY

V: TRBV30
J: TRBJ1-4
CDR3: AWGIATNEKLF

V: TRBV5-6
J: TRBJ1-2
CDR3: ASSLMQGRSGYT

V: TRBV4-3
J: TRBJ2-7
CDR3: ASSQEGFEGAEEQY

V: TRBV7-2
J: TRBJ2-2
CDR3: ASSKPGKNTGELF

V: TRBV30
J: TRBJ1-4
CDR3: ASRWGRANEKLF

V: TRBV6-2/TRBV6-3
J: TRBJ1-2
CDR3: ASSYEGQGLLYGYT

V: TRBV4-1
J: TRBJ2-7
CDR3: ASSQEGGQGYEQY

V: TRBV5-1
J: TRBJ1-6
CDR3: ASSLQGDNSPLH

V: TRBV19
J: TRBJ1-6
CDR3: ASSTLNSPLH

V: TRBV18
J: TRBJ2-7
CDR3: ASSPSRLASLEQY